The rows below give T cell receptor beta chains drawn from one sample of a study of Ad26.COV2.S vaccination and SARS-CoV-2 variants. Generated by immunoSEQ multiplex PCR, the TCRdb table keeps only in-frame clones and is missing some. Altogether about 440,000 clones are present, around 91% being singletons, with the ten largest covering under 4.5%. The sequencing used peripheral blood, collected in a trial of Ad26.COV2.S vaccine versus placebo. These receptors all stem from a person aged 18 to 59 who received the Ad26.COV2.S COVID-19 vaccine or a placebo. Each CDR3 is given with its conserved first and last residue. Each record gives: CDR3 protein, CDR3 DNA, V gene, J gene, D gene. The D gene is left open where the match is weak.

CASSPGGDHSSYEQYF	TGCGCCAGCAGCCCGGGGGGGGACCATAGCTCCTACGAGCAGTACTTC	TRBV4-1	TRBJ2-7	TRBD2
CASSLGEKLFF	TGTGCCAGCAGTTTAGGTGAAAAACTGTTTTTT	TRBV28	TRBJ1-4	.
CASSIGQGNQPQHF	TGTGCCAGCAGCATAGGACAGGGAAATCAGCCCCAGCATTTT	TRBV9	TRBJ1-5	TRBD1
CASSQGLATDTQYF	TGTGCCAGCAGCCAGGGGTTAGCCACAGATACGCAGTATTTT	TRBV13	TRBJ2-3	.
CAWSLQRGFTDTQYF	TGTGCCTGGAGTCTCCAGAGGGGATTCACAGATACGCAGTATTTT	TRBV30	TRBJ2-3	.
CASNPGVETGELFF	TGTGCCAGCAACCCGGGGGTGGAAACCGGGGAGCTGTTTTTT	TRBV2	TRBJ2-2	.
CSARVLYEQYF	TGCAGTGCTAGAGTCCTCTACGAGCAGTACTTC	TRBV20-1	TRBJ2-7	.
CASSRAGLAGDEQYF	TGTGCCAGCAGCCGGGCGGGACTAGCGGGAGACGAGCAGTACTTC	TRBV6-2/TRBV6-3	TRBJ2-7	TRBD2
CAITGQGSYEQYF	TGTGCCATCACAGGACAGGGGTCCTACGAGCAGTACTTC	TRBV10-3	TRBJ2-7	TRBD1
CASSPQATSGTDTQYF	TGTGCCAGCTCACCACAGGCTACTAGCGGCACAGATACGCAGTATTTT	TRBV18	TRBJ2-3	TRBD2
CASSLLTGLNTEAFF	TGTGCCAGCAGTCTACTAACAGGGTTGAACACTGAAGCTTTCTTT	TRBV28	TRBJ1-1	.
CASSFSLLGPGQGVYEQYF	TGTGCCAGCAGCTTTTCATTATTGGGCCCGGGACAGGGGGTCTACGAGCAGTACTTC	TRBV11-2	TRBJ2-7	TRBD1
CASWTGYEQYF	TGTGCCAGTTGGACAGGGTACGAGCAGTACTTC	TRBV28	TRBJ2-7	TRBD1
CASSLGLAGNEQFF	TGTGCCAGCAGTTTAGGGCTAGCGGGGAATGAGCAGTTCTTC	TRBV27	TRBJ2-1	TRBD2
CASSVSPANSGSGDEQFF	TGTGCCAGCAGCGTATCCCCCGCGAATAGCGGGAGTGGCGATGAGCAGTTCTTC	TRBV9	TRBJ2-1	TRBD2
CASSTLDTDTQYF	TGTGCCAGTAGTACCCTCGACACAGATACGCAGTATTTT	TRBV19	TRBJ2-3	.
CASSQDTGATGNTIYF	TGCGCCAGCAGCCAAGATACAGGGGCGACTGGAAACACCATATATTTT	TRBV4-3	TRBJ1-3	TRBD1
CASGPGTSGYEQYF	TGTGCCAGCGGCCCCGGGACTAGCGGATACGAGCAGTACTTC	TRBV27	TRBJ2-7	TRBD2
CASSFQGSLGPQHF	TGTGCCAGCAGTTTTCAGGGGTCACTAGGGCCCCAGCATTTT	TRBV7-8	TRBJ1-5	.
CASSYLFRDEQFF	TGTGCCAGCAGTTACCTATTCAGGGATGAGCAGTTCTTC	TRBV6-6	TRBJ2-1	.
CASHRSDTEAFF	TGTGCCAGCCACCGGTCGGACACTGAAGCTTTCTTT	TRBV19	TRBJ1-1	.
CATSDFGASSYNEQFF	TGTGCCACCAGTGATTTTGGGGCGAGCTCCTACAATGAGCAGTTCTTC	TRBV24-1	TRBJ2-1	.
CASSPLSDRGTDTQYF	TGTGCCAGCAGCCCCCTTAGCGACCGGGGCACAGATACGCAGTATTTT	TRBV5-4	TRBJ2-3	.
CASSRSAGLREQYF	TGTGCCAGCAGCCGATCGGCGGGACTGCGCGAGCAGTACTTC	TRBV27	TRBJ2-7	.